These T cell receptor beta chains were read from a single sample in a study of Tregs in tolerant kidney transplant recipients. The assay was immunoSEQ multiplex PCR, and TCRdb's table has in-frame clones only and misses some. The repertoire has some 64,000 clones, less than 98% of them found once; the top ten carry 0.34%. The sample here was Tregs from blood, taken before the transplant. The receptors were gathered from a human donor who received a combined kidney and bone marrow transplant. CDR3s include the opening cysteine and the closing phenylalanine or tryptophan. Fields, in order: clone size, V gene, D gene, J gene, CDR3 protein, CDR3 DNA. D genes are given only for firm matches. A row's size may be missing; if present it is once, few, many or a size class.

size: .; V: TRBV6-1; D: .; J: TRBJ1-3; CDR3: CASSEKSTAGPAGYTIYF; DNA: TGTGCCAGCAGTGAAAAATCCACGGCAGGCCCCGCGGGGTACACCATATATTTT
size: .; V: TRBV11-2; D: .; J: TRBJ2-4; CDR3: CASSSRGYLVAKNIQYF; DNA: TGTGCCAGCAGCTCGCGGGGTTATTTGGTAGCCAAAAACATTCAGTACTTC
size: .; V: TRBV5-5; D: TRBD1; J: TRBJ1-2; CDR3: CASSLGTGAVGYTF; DNA: TGTGCCAGCAGCTTGGGGACAGGGGCAGTTGGCTACACCTTC
size: .; V: TRBV11-3; D: TRBD2; J: TRBJ2-1; CDR3: CASSPRLAGMDEQFF; DNA: TGTGCCAGCAGCCCTCGACTAGCGGGTATGGATGAGCAGTTCTTC
size: .; V: TRBV28; D: .; J: TRBJ2-3; CDR3: CASAFVGGERTDTQYF; DNA: TGTGCCAGCGCGTTTGTTGGCGGGGAACGAACAGATACGCAGTATTTT
size: .; V: TRBV19; D: .; J: TRBJ2-1; CDR3: CATHRGGNEQFF; DNA: TGTGCCACGCACAGGGGGGGCAATGAGCAGTTCTTC
size: .; V: TRBV6-5; D: .; J: TRBJ1-6; CDR3: CASRDRITLHF; DNA: TGTGCCAGCAGGGACAGAATAACCCTCCACTTT
size: .; V: TRBV4-2; D: .; J: TRBJ2-5; CDR3: CASSHGRARGTQYF; DNA: TGTGCCAGCAGCCACGGGCGGGCGCGTGGGACCCAGTACTTC
size: .; V: TRBV7-2; D: TRBD1; J: TRBJ2-3; CDR3: CASSKTPRGQGTDTQYF; DNA: TGTGCCAGCAGCAAAACCCCGAGGGGACAGGGGACAGATACGCAGTATTTT
size: .; V: TRBV6-1; D: .; J: TRBJ2-1; CDR3: CASTLGAYNEQFF; DNA: TGTGCCAGCACCCTAGGAGCCTACAATGAGCAGTTCTTC
size: .; V: TRBV5-6; D: .; J: TRBJ1-2; CDR3: CASSLPGFYGYTF; DNA: TGTGCCAGCAGCTTGCCAGGGTTCTATGGCTACACCTTC
size: .; V: TRBV2; D: .; J: TRBJ2-1; CDR3: CASRIQGFQYNEQFF; DNA: TGTGCCAGCAGAATCCAGGGCTTTCAATACAATGAGCAGTTCTTC
size: .; V: TRBV5-1; D: .; J: TRBJ2-7; CDR3: CASSGQQGDEQYF; DNA: TGCGCCAGCAGCGGCCAACAGGGAGACGAGCAGTACTTC
size: once; V: TRBV7-2; D: .; J: TRBJ2-6; CDR3: CASSLTESPGANVLTF; DNA: TGTGCCAGCAGCTTGACAGAGTCTCCTGGGGCCAACGTCCTGACTTTC
size: .; V: TRBV5-6; D: .; J: TRBJ2-3; CDR3: CASSSLGSTDTQYF; DNA: TGTGCCAGCAGCTCACTCGGTTCTACAGATACGCAGTATTTT
size: .; V: TRBV5-4; D: .; J: TRBJ2-7; CDR3: CASSHLGGEQYF; DNA: TGTGCCAGCAGCCATCTGGGGGGAGAGCAGTACTTC
size: once; V: TRBV10-3; D: TRBD1; J: TRBJ1-3; CDR3: CAISDPGQGKTGNTIYF; DNA: TGTGCCATCAGTGACCCCGGACAGGGGAAGACTGGAAACACCATATATTTT
size: .; V: TRBV7-3; D: .; J: TRBJ2-1; CDR3: CASSRPRVGQNYNEQFF; DNA: TGTGCCAGCAGCCGTCCGAGGGTAGGACAGAACTACAATGAGCAGTTCTTC